The clone carrying this T cell receptor beta chain came up a few times. Antigen specificity is unknown. J lost 5 bases, V lost 0 bases, and 8 bases had no gene match. The germline CDR1 and CDR2 sequences are SGDLS and YYNGEE. The CDR3 sequence is 16 residues long. This sample stems from a study of beta chain features in type 1 diabetes. TCRB transcripts that were expressed got sequenced, as all of the isolated RNA had been reverse transcribed. Sequenced by immunoSEQ multiplex PCR; TCRdb stores in-frame clones only, minus some. This sample carries under 200,000 clones, 8.1% of them seen once, and the ten largest clones take 0.5% to 0.65%. Around 100 mL of blood, on average, came from one heparinised draw per donor. Sorting gave populations that all exceeded 95% purity. Study conclusions and caveats: Since sequencing was performed on cDNA, cells with high TCR expression could be over-represented.

The genes are TRBV9 and TRBJ2-3; 8 bases agree with TRBD2. The sequence was obtained from a man aged 18 to 29 in good health. Specimen: central memory CD4+ T cells from blood. The CDR3 DNA sequence: TGTGCCAGCAGCGTAGCCGATAGCGGGGCAGTAGATACGCAGTATTTT. Encoded protein: CASSVADSGAVDTQYF.